Below are 3 T cell receptor beta chains sequenced from a single sample in a study of T cell responses to AZD1222 COVID-19 vaccine. Sequencing was performed with immunoSEQ multiplex PCR; in TCRdb, only in-frame clones are kept and a portion is missing. The table lists some 140,000 clones, around 85% of them singletons. The sample here was peripheral blood, taken on day 0 of MenACWY control vaccination. These receptors were collected from an adult in good health.

In its sample, this clone was seen a few times. This sequence joins TRBV5-6 and TRBJ1-2; 7 positions agree with TRBD1. This CDR3 has 14 residues. Germline CDR1 is SGHDT and CDR2 is YYEEEE. Losses at the gene ends were 4 bases for V and 4 bases for J; bases not matched to a gene: 7. DNA of the CDR3: TGTGCCAGCAGCGCCAGGGGACAGACCTATGGCTACACCTTC. It specifies CASSARGQTYGYTF.

The genes are TRBV4-2 and TRBJ2-1, with D unclear. In germline, CDR1 is LGHNA, CDR2 YNFKEQ. V lost 0 bases and J 7 bases, leaving 13 bases between the germline ends. The CDR3 loop spans 15 amino acids. CDR3 sequence reads: CASSQDRLKLNEQFF. CDR3 DNA sequence: TGTGCCAGCAGCCAAGATAGGCTAAAGCTGAATGAGCAGTTCTTC.

The chain couples TRBV5-4 to TRBJ2-5; 9 bases match TRBD2. Losses at the gene ends were 4 bases for V and 3 bases for J; bases not matched to a gene: 4. This CDR3 has 14 amino acids. Germline V gene lookup returns CDR1 SGHNT and CDR2 YYREEE (reference sequence). CDR3 loop: CASSAGGREETQYF. For the CDR3, the DNA is TGTGCCAGCAGCGCGGGAGGGAGGGAAGAGACCCAGTACTTC.